Described below is a single T cell receptor beta chain sequence and its context. The target of this receptor is not known. Per-base quality was not reported, and no clone a single base away is much larger than it. This sample is drawn from a study of PD-L1 blockade in urothelial cancer (dated by TCRdb to 2017 to 2019). Describing the broader study: Every patient began therapy in 2014 and was given atezolizumab 1,200 mg intravenously every 3 weeks. About 90% of the roughly 29 patients were identified as males with urothelial cancer of bladder origin, and a prior smoking history was reported by 18 of 29 patients. Patients had an ECOG performance status of 0 or 1 and had received between 0 and 3 prior chemotherapy regimens. Blood samples were analyzed at 3 weeks after treatment start (second dose) and at 6 weeks after treatment start. Blood samples gave median yields of roughly 150,000 T cells and tens of thousands of unique TCRs, along with a median clonality of approximately 0.08. Somatic, immune and clinical correlates of response to PD-L1 blockade with atezolizumab in urothelial cancer were the focus of an exploratory multi-omic analysis. Pretreatment tumor samples, along with matched peripheral blood collected serially before and after atezolizumab treatment, underwent TCR sequencing. Durable clinical benefit was defined as progression-free survival longer than 6 months, and TCR features were also tested against progression-free and overall survival. In the same patients, pretreatment tumors underwent whole exome sequencing and RNA sequencing in addition to TCR sequencing. Durable clinical benefit was achieved by nine patients but not by the remaining 20. Some 30 patients had pretreatment blood TCR-seq, roughly 24 had at least one posttreatment blood collection, and roughly 24 had tumor TCR-seq.

On the study overall, not on this receptor specifically: Because the sample size was small (n of about 27) and many of the analyses were exploratory, the results are meant to be hypothesis-generating. Patients with durable benefit showed greater expansion of tumor-associated TCR clones in peripheral blood 3 weeks after starting treatment (n ≈ 20, p = 0.022). A pretreatment peripheral blood TCR clonality below the median was linked to improved progression-free and overall survival.

The cohort included about 30 patients with locally advanced or metastatic urothelial carcinoma who were treated at Memorial Sloan Kettering on a trial protocol. Peripheral blood mononuclear cells were collected from each patient pretreatment and during treatment, giving between 1 and 8 total time points per patient. The Qiagen DNeasy Blood extraction kit was used to purify genomic DNA from total PBMCs and tumor samples. PBMCs were collected pretreatment and during treatment, and were isolated and stored as previously described. For CDR1 and CDR2, the germline V gene lists SQVTM and ANQGSEA. Inclusive of the bounding cysteine and phenylalanine, the CDR3 is 12 residues long. Only the CDR3 portion is preserved as DNA: 36 bases, with reading frame beginning at the first base. Germline trimming amounts to 7 bases on V and 3 bases on J, with 2 as the count of junction bases outside the gene matches. Each PCR received spiked-in synthetic TCR analog templates so that absolute template abundance could be estimated from read counts. The immunoSEQ assay used bias-controlled V and J gene primers to amplify TCRbeta CDR3 regions from genomic DNA. Sequencing of rearranged TCRbeta segments was performed at approximately 20X coverage. From the authors' description of their analysis: Sequencing errors were corrected by clustering and CDR3s were annotated against IMGT to assign V, D and J genes. Downstream analyses used only productive TCRbeta rearrangements and left out out-of-frame or stop-codon sequences. Clonality was calculated as one minus the Shannon entropy normalized by the log of the number of unique productive sequences. Fisher's exact test with Benjamini-Hochberg correction, using a cutoff of adjusted p below 0.01, was how clones that differed between time points or between blood and tumor were identified. Drawn from immuneACCESS, this table holds only the in-frame rearrangements with V and J called that TCRdb kept. Clones are partly lost; checked studies trace under half to an unresolved V gene and leave the rest unexplained. That table is the source of V, J and clone size, and D and trimming were worked out from the DNA. The sample contains about 84,000 clones, 90% of them found a single time. The ten largest clonotypes hold roughly 9.4% of the sample.

The sequencing used PBMCs, collected around atezolizumab (anti-PD-L1) treatment. This sequence was found in a man between 60 and 70 years old with urothelial cancer. The chain employs TRBV29-1 and TRBJ2-3, with 9 junctional bases fitting TRBD1. This receptor carries the CDR3 CSGGQGTDTQYF. The sequenced DNA: TGCAGCGGTGGACAGGGGACAGATACGCAGTATTTT.